This entry describes one T cell receptor beta chain. Judged by its sample share, this clonotype qualifies as medium-sized (0.01 to 0.1%). The antigen it recognizes is unknown. There are no base qualities to consult, and no much larger clone falls within one base. The library was prepared using RT-PCR. The data were produced on a NextSeq 550. Clones were called with MiXCR by TCRdb after fastp trimmed the public reads at Q25, and only in-frame beta chains were retained. Entries are consolidated by CDR3 protein sequence, retaining the most common genes and DNA. In all, the sample holds fewer than 60,000 distinct CDR3 sequences, and roughly 13% of those were seen once. Approximately 32% of the sample comes from the top ten. These data originate in a study of patients and donors after allogeneic stem cell transplantation (TCRdb year 2020). Looking up the germline V gene yields CDR1 SGHRS and CDR2 YFSETQ. The germline ends are 9 bases apart after V is trimmed by 4 bases and J by 4 bases. From the cysteine through the phenylalanine, the CDR3 covers 12 amino acids. Just the 36-base CDR3 DNA is kept, in frame starting at base 1.

Specimen: blood, either unsorted or a sorted T cell fraction (not recorded which). The clonotype originates from a human donor who was either an allogeneic HSCT recipient or a stem cell or donor lymphocyte infusion donor (not recorded which). It is not recorded whose cells these are; they may come from a transplant donor. The chain employs TRBV5-1 and TRBJ2-7, with no D gene named confidently. The DNA is as follows: TGCGCCAGCAGCGAGCAGAGGTACGAGCAGTACTTC. Its protein product is CASSEQRYEQYF.